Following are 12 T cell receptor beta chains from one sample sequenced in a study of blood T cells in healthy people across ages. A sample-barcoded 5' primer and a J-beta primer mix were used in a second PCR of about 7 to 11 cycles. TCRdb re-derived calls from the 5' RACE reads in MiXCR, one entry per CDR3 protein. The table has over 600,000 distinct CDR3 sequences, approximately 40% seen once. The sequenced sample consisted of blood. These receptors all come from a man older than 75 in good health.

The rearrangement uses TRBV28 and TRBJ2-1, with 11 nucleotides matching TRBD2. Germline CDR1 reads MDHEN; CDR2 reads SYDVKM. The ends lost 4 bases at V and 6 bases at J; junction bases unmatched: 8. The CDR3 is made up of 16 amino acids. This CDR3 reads CASSSLLAGGFNEQFF. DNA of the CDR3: TGTGCCAGCAGTTCCCTTCTAGCGGGAGGTTTCAATGAGCAGTTCTTC.

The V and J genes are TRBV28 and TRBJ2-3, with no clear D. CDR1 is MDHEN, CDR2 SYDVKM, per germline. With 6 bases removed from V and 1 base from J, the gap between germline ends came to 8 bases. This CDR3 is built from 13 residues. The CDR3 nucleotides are TGTGCCAGCAGCCCAGACCGCACAGATACGCAGTATTTT. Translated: CASSPDRTDTQYF.

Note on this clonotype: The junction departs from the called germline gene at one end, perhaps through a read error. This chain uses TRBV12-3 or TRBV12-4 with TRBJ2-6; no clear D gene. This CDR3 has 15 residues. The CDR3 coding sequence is TGTACCAGCAGTTTACGGCGCTCTGGGGCCAACGTCCTGACTTTC. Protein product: CTSSLRRSGANVLTF.

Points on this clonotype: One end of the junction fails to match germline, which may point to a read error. The CDR3 bases are TGTGCCGGCAGCTTATGGGTTGGGGGGACCTACGAGCAGTACTTC. Its protein product is CAGSLWVGGTYEQYF. The chain carries TRBV7-2 and TRBJ2-7; perhaps TRBD2 as D (6 bases). The CDR3 covers 15 residues. Looked up from germline, CDR1 is SGHTA and CDR2 is FQGNSA.

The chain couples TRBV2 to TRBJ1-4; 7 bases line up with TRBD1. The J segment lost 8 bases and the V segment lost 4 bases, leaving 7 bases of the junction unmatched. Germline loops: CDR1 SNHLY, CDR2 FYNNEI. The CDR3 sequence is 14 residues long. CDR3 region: CASSATGFGEKLFF. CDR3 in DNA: TGTGCCAGCAGTGCGACAGGGTTTGGGGAAAAACTGTTTTTT.

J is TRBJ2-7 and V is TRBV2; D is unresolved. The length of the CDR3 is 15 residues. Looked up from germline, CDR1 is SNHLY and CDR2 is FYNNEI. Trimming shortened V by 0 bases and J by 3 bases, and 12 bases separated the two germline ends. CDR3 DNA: TGTGCCAGCAGTGAAGCGCCAAGGGCTATCTACGAGCAGTACTTC. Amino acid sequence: CASSEAPRAIYEQYF.

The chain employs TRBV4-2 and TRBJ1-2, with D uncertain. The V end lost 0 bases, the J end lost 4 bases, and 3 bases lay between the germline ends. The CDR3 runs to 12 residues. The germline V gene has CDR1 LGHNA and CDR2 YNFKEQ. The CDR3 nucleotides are TGTGCCAGCAGCCAAGATGCCTATGGCTACACCTTC. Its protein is CASSQDAYGYTF.

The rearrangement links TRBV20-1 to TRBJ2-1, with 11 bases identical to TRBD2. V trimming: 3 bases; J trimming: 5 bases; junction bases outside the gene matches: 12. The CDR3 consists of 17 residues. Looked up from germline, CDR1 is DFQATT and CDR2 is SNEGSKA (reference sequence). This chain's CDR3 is CSASFWGSGRDDNEQFF. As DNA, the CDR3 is TGCAGTGCTAGTTTTTGGGGTAGCGGGAGGGACGACAATGAGCAGTTCTTC.

For the CDR3, the DNA is TGCAGTGCCCAAGGGGGACTAGCGGGGTTCAATGAGCAGTTCTTC. This sequence encodes CSAQGGLAGFNEQFF. The chain links TRBV20-1 to TRBJ2-1, with 13 bases that match TRBD2. CDR3 size: 15 residues. J was trimmed by 6 bases and V by 6 bases; bases with no gene match: 8. Germline assignment: CDR1 DFQATT and CDR2 SNEGSKA (reference sequence).

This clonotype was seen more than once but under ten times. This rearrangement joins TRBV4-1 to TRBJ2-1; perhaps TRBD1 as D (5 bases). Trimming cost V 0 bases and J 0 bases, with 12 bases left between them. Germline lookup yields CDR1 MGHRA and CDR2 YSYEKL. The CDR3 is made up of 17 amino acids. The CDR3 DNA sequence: TGCGCCAGCAGCCAAGATACAGGATTCAGCTCCTACAATGAGCAGTTCTTC. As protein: CASSQDTGFSSYNEQFF.

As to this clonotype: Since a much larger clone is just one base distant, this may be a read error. In DNA form, the CDR3 reads TGTGCCAGCAGTCCGCAGCGGGTGACCTACAGTGAGCAGTTCTTC. Amino acids: CASSPQRVTYSEQFF. The gene calls are TRBV6-2 or TRBV6-3 and TRBJ2-1; TRBD2 might be the D (6 bases). This CDR3 is 15 amino acids long. The germline CDR1 and CDR2 sequences are MNHEY and SVGEGT.

In nucleotides, the CDR3 is TGTGCCAGCAGCTCTCGAGACGGGACCCCTGGGCAGCCCCAGCATTTT. It is translated as CASSSRDGTPGQPQHF. The J gene is TRBJ1-5, the V gene TRBV5-5, with a possible D match to TRBD1 (5 bases). Germline assignment: CDR1 SGHKS and CDR2 YYEKEE (reference sequence). The CDR3 contains 16 residues. The germline V and J ends were trimmed by 3 bases and 7 bases, with 20 bases remaining between them.